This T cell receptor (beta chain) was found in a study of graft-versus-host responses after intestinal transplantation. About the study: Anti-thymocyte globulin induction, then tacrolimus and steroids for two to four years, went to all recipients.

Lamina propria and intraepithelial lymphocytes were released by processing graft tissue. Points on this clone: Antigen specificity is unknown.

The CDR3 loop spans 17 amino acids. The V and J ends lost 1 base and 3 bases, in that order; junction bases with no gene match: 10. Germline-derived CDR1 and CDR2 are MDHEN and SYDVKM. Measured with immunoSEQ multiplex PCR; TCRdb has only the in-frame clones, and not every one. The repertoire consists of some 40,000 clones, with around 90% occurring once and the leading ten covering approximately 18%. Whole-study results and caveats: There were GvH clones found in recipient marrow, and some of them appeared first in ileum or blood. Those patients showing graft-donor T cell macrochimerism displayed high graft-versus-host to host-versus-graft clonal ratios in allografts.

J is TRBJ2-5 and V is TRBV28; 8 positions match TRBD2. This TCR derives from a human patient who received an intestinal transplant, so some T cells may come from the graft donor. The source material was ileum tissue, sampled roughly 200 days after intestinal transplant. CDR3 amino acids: CASSLLASGWGEETQYF. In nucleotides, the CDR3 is TGTGCCAGCAGTTTATTGGCTAGCGGGTGGGGCGAAGAGACCCAGTACTTC.